The 27 T cell receptor beta chains reported below all come from one sample, sequenced in a study of technical replicates of blood from a few donors (dated by TCRdb to 2017 to 2019). The library was obtained by the immunoSEQ multiplex PCR assay. TCRdb retrieved this table from immuneACCESS and kept in-frame rearrangements only. Not all clones are present; in checked studies, unresolved V genes account for under half, and no reason is known for the remainder. Across this sample there are approximately 78,000 clones, with just under 97% seen only once. Clones ranked in the top ten supply approximately 0.24% of the sample. Sequenced input: T cells isolated from PBMCs. These receptors were taken from a human donor in good health.

J is TRBJ1-1 and V is TRBV7-2; unclear D gene. Germline lookup yields CDR1 SGHTA and CDR2 FQGNSA. Trimming stripped 5 bases from V and 2 bases from J, with 9 bases between. The CDR3 runs 13 residues. CDR3: CASSRAGNTEAFF. CDR3 DNA sequence: TGTGCCAGCAGCCGTGCGGGAAACACTGAAGCTTTCTTT.

The chain couples TRBV11-3 to TRBJ2-1; 14 positions match TRBD2. The CDR3 totals 16 residues. Germline assignment: CDR1 SGHNT and CDR2 YENEEA. The ends lost 4 bases at V and 9 bases at J; junction bases unmatched: 8. The CDR3 bases are TGTGCCAGCAGCTATCTGGGACTAGCGGGAGAGCCTGAGCAGTTCTTC. Its translation is CASSYLGLAGEPEQFF.

In DNA, the CDR3 is TGTGCCAGCAGTTTAGACAGGGCCAAAGCTGGGGCCAACGTCCTGACTTTC. As protein: CASSLDRAKAGANVLTF. This chain connects TRBV28 to TRBJ2-6, with 7 bases aligning to TRBD1. After removal of 2 bases from V and 2 bases from J, the junction contained 6 bases not matched to a gene. Germline V gives CDR1 MDHEN, CDR2 SYDVKM. The CDR3 totals 17 residues.

The rearrangement uses TRBV19 and TRBJ1-2; 7 bases line up with TRBD1. Unmatched junction bases numbered 6, after V lost 3 bases and J lost 2 bases. The CDR3 has 15 residues. Germline values: CDR1 LNHDA, CDR2 SQIVND (reference sequence). CDR3 in amino acids: CASSMNRGWNYGYTF. CDR3 coding DNA: TGTGCCAGTAGTATGAACAGGGGATGGAACTATGGCTACACCTTC.

This chain connects TRBV5-5 to TRBJ1-5; 7 bases agree with TRBD1. Germline V gene data show CDR1 as SGHKS and CDR2 as YYEKEE (reference sequence). V trimming: 0 bases; J trimming: 5 bases; junction bases outside the gene matches: 5. The length of the CDR3 is 15 residues. CDR3 coding DNA: TGTGCCAGCAGCTTGGACTACAGGGGCGATCAGCCCCAGCATTTT. Translating it yields CASSLDYRGDQPQHF.

The chain has TRBV2 and TRBJ2-1; 9 bases fit TRBD1. The CDR3 sequence is 17 residues long. Looked up from germline, CDR1 is SNHLY and CDR2 is FYNNEI. V gave up 5 bases and J gave up 9 bases; unmatched junction bases: 17. In DNA, the CDR3 is TGTGCCAGCAGTAAAATGGCGGGTGCTACAGGGGGCGGTGAGCAGTTCTTC. It codes for CASSKMAGATGGGEQFF.

This clone appeared a few times. This chain joins TRBV27 and TRBJ2-7, with TRBD1 identical over 7 bases. Trimming at V came to 6 bases and at J to 2 bases, leaving 13 bases not matched to a gene. CDR1 and CDR2 from the germline V gene are MNHEY and SMNVEV (reference sequence). The CDR3 runs 16 residues. CDR3 sequence (DNA): TGTGCCAGCAGACCCAGGGGGTCATCTCAGACCTACGAGCAGTACTTC. Amino acids: CASRPRGSSQTYEQYF.

V and J are TRBV7-6 and TRBJ2-7, with 8 nucleotides matching TRBD2. Germline CDR1 is SGHVS and CDR2 is FNYEAQ. The CDR3 sequence is 15 residues long. V was clipped by 4 bases and J by 3 bases; unmatched bases: 8. DNA of the CDR3: TGTGCCAGCAGCTGGCAAGCGGGGGTTCGCTACGAGCAGTACTTC. The encoded protein is CASSWQAGVRYEQYF.

The chain carries TRBV7-6 and TRBJ2-3; 7 bases agree with TRBD2. The CDR3 is 14 residues long. From germline, CDR1 is SGHVS and CDR2 FNYEAQ. V was clipped by 5 bases and J by 3 bases; unmatched bases: 5. CDR3 protein: CASSPGGVTDTQYF. The DNA for the CDR3 is TGTGCCAGCAGCCCGGGGGGAGTGACAGATACGCAGTATTTT.

The chain couples TRBV5-4 to TRBJ2-2; TRBD2 matches 7 bases. CDR3 length: 14 residues. The V and J ends lost 0 bases and 4 bases, in that order; junction bases with no gene match: 0. Germline V lookup: CDR1 SGHNT, CDR2 YYREEE (reference sequence). CDR3 sequence (DNA): TGTGCCAGCAGCTTGGGGGGGGGCACCGGGGAGCTGTTTTTT. Translation: CASSLGGGTGELFF.

The chain couples TRBV5-5 to TRBJ2-2; TRBD1 might be the D (6 bases). There are 16 residues in the CDR3. CDR1 is SGHKS, CDR2 YYEKEE, per germline (reference sequence). V dropped 1 base and J dropped 8 bases, with 18 bases sitting between them. CDR3 coding DNA: TGTGCCAGCAGCTTGATGACACAGGGCGTTTCTGGGGAGCTGTTTTTT. Protein sequence: CASSLMTQGVSGELFF.

The V and J genes are TRBV2 and TRBJ2-7; 9 bases map to TRBD1. Germline CDR1 and CDR2: SNHLY and FYNNEI. The CDR3 contains 13 residues. V gave up 6 bases and J gave up 5 bases; unmatched junction bases: 5. The CDR3: CASRDGTGNEQYF. The CDR3 bases are TGTGCCAGCAGGGACGGGACAGGGAACGAGCAGTACTTC.

The rearrangement joins TRBV4-1 to TRBJ1-1; no clear D. The CDR3 extends over 14 amino acids. Trimming shortened V by 1 base and J by 0 bases, and 6 bases separated the two germline ends. Germline V gene sequence: CDR1 MGHRA, CDR2 YSYEKL. As DNA, the CDR3 is TGCGCCAGCAGCCAAGTTCCTGTGAACACTGAAGCTTTCTTT. It encodes CASSQVPVNTEAFF.

The rearrangement uses TRBV5-8 and TRBJ1-5; the D gene is possibly TRBD1 (5 bases). Germline assignment: CDR1 SGHTS and CDR2 YDEGEE. The CDR3 contains 17 residues. V was cut by 3 bases and J by 5 bases, with 21 bases left in between. The CDR3 loop is CASSSGTFLGAYQPQHF. CDR3 in DNA: TGTGCCAGCAGCTCGGGGACTTTCCTCGGAGCTTATCAGCCCCAGCATTTT. Using reference TRBV5-8 and TRBJ1-5 for the parts outside the CDR3, the full variable domain is EAGVTQSPTHLIKTRGQQATLRCSPISGHTSVYWYQQALGLGLQFLLWYDEGEERNRGNFPPRFSGRQFPNYSSELNVNALELEDSALYLCASSSGTFLGAYQPQHFGDGTRLSIL.

This chain uses TRBV30 with TRBJ2-1; TRBD2 agrees at 16 bases. There are 18 residues in the CDR3. The V gene's germline CDR1 is GTSNPN and CDR2 SVGIG (reference sequence). V was pared by 4 bases and J by 0 bases, with 6 bases of the junction left unmatched. The CDR3 sequence is CAWISGTSGGGSYNEQFF. The CDR3 DNA is TGTGCCTGGATTTCAGGGACTAGCGGGGGGGGCTCCTACAATGAGCAGTTCTTC.

The CDR3 region has the DNA TGTGCCCCCGGCCGGGTATCAGCCAACACTGAAGCTTTCTTT. It specifies CAPGRVSANTEAFF. The rearrangement links TRBV10-3 to TRBJ1-1; D not resolved. This CDR3 comprises 14 residues. V was pared by 11 bases and J by 2 bases, with 18 bases between. Germline assignment: CDR1 ENHRY and CDR2 SYGVKD.

This rearrangement joins TRBV29-1 to TRBJ1-2, with TRBD1 matching over 9 bases. The CDR3 covers 15 residues. V lost 3 bases to trimming and J lost 2 bases; unmatched junction nucleotides: 7. CDR1 SQVTM and CDR2 ANQGSEA come from the germline V gene. CDR3 in amino acids: CSVEVYDRGNYGYTF. Here the CDR3 DNA reads TGCAGCGTTGAGGTCTATGACAGGGGGAACTATGGCTACACCTTC.

The chain has TRBV7-8 and TRBJ1-3; 7 bases are shared with TRBD1. The J segment lost 8 bases and the V segment lost 5 bases, leaving 18 bases of the junction unmatched. The CDR3 covers 17 residues. Germline CDR1 and CDR2: SGHVS and FQNEAQ. The CDR3 region is CASSHSTGAARGHTIYF. DNA of the CDR3: TGTGCCAGCAGCCATTCCACAGGGGCCGCAAGGGGACACACCATATATTTT.

The J gene is TRBJ2-5, the V gene TRBV27; possible D gene TRBD2, 5 bases. The V gene lost 5 bases and the J gene lost 5 bases, with 9 bases spanning the gap. The CDR3 is 12 residues long. Germline lookup yields CDR1 MNHEY and CDR2 SMNVEV (reference sequence). CDR3 DNA sequence: TGTGCCAGCAGTCTGAGAGGGGAGACCCAGTACTTC. Translation: CASSLRGETQYF.

The chain combines TRBV27 with TRBJ1-4; 8 nucleotides agree with TRBD1. V dropped 2 bases and J dropped 6; count of bases not matched to a gene: 2. Per germline, CDR1 MNHEY and CDR2 SMNVEV (reference sequence). The CDR3 runs 14 residues. CDR3 coding DNA: TGTGCCAGCAGTTTAGGACAGGGTTATGAAAAACTGTTTTTT. Its translation: CASSLGQGYEKLFF. Drawing the rest from reference TRBV27 and TRBJ1-4, the complete variable domain is EAQVTQNPRYLITVTGKKLTVTCSQNMNHEYMSWYRQDPGLGLRQIYYSMNVEVTDKGDVPEGYKVSRKEKRNFPLILESPSPNQTSLYFCASSLGQGYEKLFFGSGTQLSVL.

This clone was observed a single time. V gene TRBV7-8 combines with J gene TRBJ1-2, with D possibly TRBD1 on 5 matching bases. CDR3 size: 13 residues. Germline V lookup: CDR1 SGHVS, CDR2 FQNEAQ. The germline V and J ends were trimmed by 2 bases and 8 bases, with 12 bases remaining between them. The CDR3 sequence is CASSLNPGDGYTF. The CDR3 bases are TGTGCCAGCAGCTTAAATCCGGGGGACGGCTACACCTTC.

This chain uses TRBV5-4 with TRBJ1-1; D remains ambiguous. Trimming removed 4 bases from V and 3 bases from J, with 22 bases in between. CDR3 length equals 17 residues. Per the germline V gene, CDR1 is SGHNT and CDR2 is YYREEE (reference sequence). The CDR3 sequence: CASSPSSGPISHTEAFF. The CDR3 DNA reads as TGTGCCAGCAGCCCCTCCTCGGGTCCAATCTCACACACTGAAGCTTTCTTT.

The chain links TRBV6-5 to TRBJ2-2, with TRBD2 as a possible D gene (5 bases). The CDR3 extends over 14 amino acids. V was cut by 6 bases and J by 5 bases, with 13 bases left in between. The germline CDR1 and CDR2 sequences are MNHEY and SVGAGI. The CDR3 reads CASRPRRGTGELFF. DNA of the CDR3: TGTGCCAGCAGACCCCGACGGGGAACCGGGGAGCTGTTTTTT.

The rearrangement uses TRBV5-6 and TRBJ2-7; TRBD1 matches at 7 bases. The germline CDR1 and CDR2 sequences are SGHDT and YYEEEE. V lost 4 bases and J lost 2; bases outside the gene matches: 3. This CDR3 is built from 13 residues. CDR3 DNA: TGTGCCAGCAGCCGGGACAGTCCCTACGAGCAGTACTTC. As protein: CASSRDSPYEQYF.

CDR3: CASTFNREIGELFF. In DNA, the CDR3 is TGTGCCAGCACCTTCAACAGGGAGATCGGGGAGCTGTTTTTT. The rearrangement joins TRBV6-5 to TRBJ2-2; a possible D gene is TRBD1 (6 bases). Trimming removed 7 bases at V and 7 bases at J, with 16 bases between. The CDR3 loop spans 14 amino acids. CDR1 and CDR2 (germline): MNHEY, SVGAGI.

The chain employs TRBV29-1 and TRBJ2-5; 9 bases agree with TRBD2. The V gene's germline CDR1 is SQVTM and CDR2 ANQGSEA. CDR3 length equals 13 residues. V shed 6 bases, J shed 3 bases, and the junction held 5 bases outside the gene matches. CDR3 bases: TGCAGCGTCGTTAGCGGGAGCAAAGAGACCCAGTACTTC. It codes for CSVVSGSKETQYF.

The V gene is TRBV2, the J gene TRBJ2-7, with 8 nucleotides matching TRBD1. V lost 8 bases and J lost 3; bases outside the gene matches: 12. The CDR3 is 15 amino acids. Germline CDR1 is SNHLY and CDR2 is FYNNEI. The DNA for the CDR3 is TGTGCCAGCCTAGAGTTGGGACAGGCCATCTACGAGCAGTACTTC. Amino acids: CASLELGQAIYEQYF.